These 13 T cell receptor beta chains originate from one sample sequenced in a study of blood T cells in healthy people across ages. With a J-beta primer mix and a sample-barcoded 5' primer, a second PCR ran about 7 to 12 cycles. One entry per CDR3 protein, called by TCRdb with MiXCR from the 5' RACE reads. The sample contains about 580,000 distinct CDR3 sequences, around half of which appear only once. What was sequenced was blood. These receptor sequences come from an elderly man in good health.

This chain uses TRBV7-3 with TRBJ2-1; 14 nucleotides match TRBD2. CDR3 size: 16 residues. Unmatched junction bases numbered 2, after V lost 5 bases and J lost 2 bases. Germline V gene sequence: CDR1 SGHTA, CDR2 FQGTGA. CDR3 DNA sequence: TGTGCCAGCAGCAGACTAGCGGGAGGGGCCTACAATGAGCAGTTCTTC. Its protein is CASSRLAGGAYNEQFF.

The chain carries TRBV7-9 and TRBJ1-4; no firm D call. CDR3 length: 15 residues. CDR1 is SEHNR and CDR2 is FQNEAQ in the germline V gene (reference sequence). The V end lost 5 bases, the J end lost 8 bases, and 18 bases lay between the germline ends. The CDR3 sequence is CASSTSARANEKLFF. The CDR3, as DNA: TGTGCCAGCAGCACCAGTGCCCGGGCCAACGAAAAACTGTTTTTT.

This clonotype came up once. CDR3 sequence (DNA): TGTGCCAGCAGCTCGTCTTGGGGGGGTTCACCCCTCCACTTT. It specifies CASSSSWGGSPLHF. The J gene is TRBJ1-6, the V gene TRBV11-1, with D perhaps TRBD1 (5 bases). This CDR3 spans 14 amino acids. V lost 4 bases and J 9 bases, leaving 13 bases between the germline ends. Germline CDR1 SGHAT, CDR2 FQDESV (reference sequence).

The CDR3 DNA follows: TGCGCCAGCAGCTGGACAACGGGACAGACATACAATGAGCAGTTCTTC. It specifies CASSWTTGQTYNEQFF. This sequence joins TRBV5-1 and TRBJ2-1; TRBD1 matches at 7 bases. V lost 3 bases, J lost 4 bases, and 10 bases stayed unmatched. The CDR3 has 16 amino acids. Germline lookup yields CDR1 SGHRS and CDR2 YFSETQ. Together with reference TRBV5-1 and TRBJ2-1, the CDR3 gives the full variable domain: KAGVTQTPRYLIKTRGQQVTLSCSPISGHRSVSWYQQTPGQGLQFLFEYFSETQRNKGNFPGRFSGRQFSNSRSEMNVSTLELGDSALYLCASSWTTGQTYNEQFFGPGTRLTVL.

This clonotype has just a few counts. The genes are TRBV10-3 and TRBJ1-6; 7 nucleotides line up with TRBD1. V shed 6 bases and J 5 bases; nucleotides not matched to a gene: 7. Germline assignment: CDR1 ENHRY and CDR2 SYGVKD. This CDR3 spans 15 amino acids. The CDR3 nucleotides are TGTGCCATCAGCACCGGGACAGTAGATAATTCACCCCTCCACTTT. Translated: CAISTGTVDNSPLHF.

Remarks on this clonotype: An end of the junction differs from the germline gene, which may be a read error. The V and J genes are TRBV20-1 and TRBJ2-3, with 13 bases matching TRBD2. Germline V CDR1 and CDR2: DFQATT, SNEGSKA (reference sequence). The CDR3 has 20 amino acids. CDR3 protein: CSARDRELAGGPAHGDRQYF. In DNA, the CDR3 is TGCAGTGCTAGAGATCGAGAACTAGCGGGAGGGCCCGCACACGGAGATAGGCAGTATTTT.

This sequence joins TRBV7-9 and TRBJ2-3; TRBD2 might be the D (5 bases). CDR1 SEHNR and CDR2 FQNEAQ come from the germline V gene (reference sequence). This CDR3 region has 15 residues. V was clipped by 1 base and J by 7 bases, with 15 bases between them. CDR3 DNA sequence: TGTGCCAGCAGCTTAGAAGGAAAAGAGACTAATACGCAGTATTTT. This codes for CASSLEGKETNTQYF.

This clonotype came up a few times. V gene TRBV29-1 combines with J gene TRBJ2-7; no definite D call. Trimming shortened V by 7 bases and J by 4 bases, and 14 bases separated the two germline ends. The CDR3 is made up of 12 amino acids. CDR1 is SQVTM and CDR2 is ANQGSEA in the germline V gene. This CDR3 reads CSARTATYEQYF. The DNA for the CDR3 is TGCAGCGCCAGGACCGCGACATACGAGCAGTACTTC.

The rearrangement links TRBV18 to TRBJ2-5; D is unclear. V lost 1 base and J lost 1, with 16 bases in between. The CDR3 contains 17 residues. CDR1 and CDR2 from the germline V gene are KGHSH and LQKENI. The CDR3 region is CASSPLSTYSSQETQYF. The CDR3 region has the DNA TGTGCCAGCTCACCACTCTCGACATACAGTTCCCAAGAGACCCAGTACTTC.

This clonotype was counted a few times. The chain links TRBV11-1 to TRBJ2-7; TRBD1 might be the D (6 bases). The CDR3 consists of 16 residues. CDR1 is SGHAT, CDR2 FQDESV, per germline (reference sequence). V lost 4 bases to trimming and J lost 0 bases, with 16 bases between them. The CDR3 spells CASSSISGTFSYEQYF. The CDR3 DNA sequence: TGTGCCAGCAGCTCAATTTCGGGGACATTCTCCTACGAGCAGTACTTC.

In this sample, this clonotype turned up once. V usage is TRBV19 and J usage is TRBJ2-1; perhaps D is TRBD1 or TRBD2 (7 bases each). Germline CDR1 is LNHDA and CDR2 is SQIVND (reference sequence). The CDR3 runs to 16 residues. With 3 bases removed from V and 6 bases from J, the gap between germline ends came to 18 bases. CDR3 region: CASSIRPRGGINEQFF. The CDR3 DNA follows: TGTGCCAGTAGTATTCGTCCCAGGGGGGGAATCAATGAGCAGTTCTTC.

With respect to this clonotype: Sequence at one end of the junction differs from germline and may be a read error. V usage is TRBV10-3 and J usage is TRBJ2-7; a possible D gene is TRBD1 (6 bases). Germline-derived CDR1 and CDR2 are ENHRY and SYGVKD. The CDR3 consists of 14 residues. Written as DNA, the CDR3 is TGTACCATCAGTGTGGGGGCCGTCTCCTACGAGCAGTACTTC. Translating gives CTISVGAVSYEQYF.

In this sample, this clonotype turned up once. A read error is possible here, since a much larger clone lies one base away. J is TRBJ1-1 and V is TRBV7-3; 8 bases match TRBD1. The germline V gene encodes CDR1 SGHTA and CDR2 FQGTGA. The junction had 6 bases not matched to a gene; V was cut back by 5 bases and J by 4 bases. The CDR3 spans 14 residues. In DNA, the CDR3 is TGTGCCAGCAGCCCACAGGGGGAGGGCACTGAAGCTTTCTTT. It specifies CASSPQGEGTEAFF.